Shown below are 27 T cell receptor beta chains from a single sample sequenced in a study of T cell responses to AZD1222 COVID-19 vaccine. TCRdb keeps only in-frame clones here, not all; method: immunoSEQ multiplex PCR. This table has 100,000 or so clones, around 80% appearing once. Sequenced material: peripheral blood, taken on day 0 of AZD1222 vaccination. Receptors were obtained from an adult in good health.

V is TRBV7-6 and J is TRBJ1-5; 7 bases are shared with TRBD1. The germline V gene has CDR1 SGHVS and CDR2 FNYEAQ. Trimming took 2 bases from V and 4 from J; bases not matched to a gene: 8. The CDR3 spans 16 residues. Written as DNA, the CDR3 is TGTGCCAGCAGCTTAATCCCAGCAGGGGGGAATCAGCCCCAGCATTTT. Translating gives CASSLIPAGGNQPQHF.

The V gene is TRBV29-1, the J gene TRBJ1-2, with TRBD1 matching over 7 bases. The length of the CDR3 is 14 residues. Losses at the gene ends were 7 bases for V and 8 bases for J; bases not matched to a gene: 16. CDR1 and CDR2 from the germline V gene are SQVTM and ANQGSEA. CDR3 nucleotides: TGCAGCGCCCGGGTCGACAGGGACCGGTACGGCTACACCTTC. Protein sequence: CSARVDRDRYGYTF.

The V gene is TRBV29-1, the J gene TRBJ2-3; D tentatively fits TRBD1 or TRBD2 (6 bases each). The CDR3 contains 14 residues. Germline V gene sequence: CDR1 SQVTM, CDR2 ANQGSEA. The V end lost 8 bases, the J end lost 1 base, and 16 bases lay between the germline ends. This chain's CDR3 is CSLEGGRGTDTQYF. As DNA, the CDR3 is TGCAGCCTAGAGGGGGGTAGGGGCACAGATACGCAGTATTTT.

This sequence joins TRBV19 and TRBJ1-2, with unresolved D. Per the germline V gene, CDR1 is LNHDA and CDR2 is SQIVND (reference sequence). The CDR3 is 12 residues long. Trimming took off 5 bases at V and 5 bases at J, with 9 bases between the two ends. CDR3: CASSGRTYGYTF. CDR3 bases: TGTGCCAGTAGTGGGCGGACTTATGGCTACACCTTC.

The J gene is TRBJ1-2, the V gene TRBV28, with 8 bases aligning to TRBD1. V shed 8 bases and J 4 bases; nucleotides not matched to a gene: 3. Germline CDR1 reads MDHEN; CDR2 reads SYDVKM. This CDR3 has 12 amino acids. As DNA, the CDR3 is TGTGCCAGCCGGACAGGGTTCTATGGCTACACCTTC. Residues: CASRTGFYGYTF.

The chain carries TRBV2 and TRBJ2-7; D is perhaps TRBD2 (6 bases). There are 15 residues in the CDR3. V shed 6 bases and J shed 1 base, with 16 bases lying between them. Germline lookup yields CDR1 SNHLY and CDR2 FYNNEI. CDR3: CASSRTIRVSYEQYF. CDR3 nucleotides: TGTGCCAGCAGCAGGACTATCCGGGTTTCCTACGAGCAGTACTTC. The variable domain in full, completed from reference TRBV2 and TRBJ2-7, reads EPEVTQTPSHQVTQMGQEVILRCVPISNHLYFYWYRQILGQKVEFLVSFYNNEISEKSEIFDDQFSVERPDGSNFTLKIRSTKLEDSAMYFCASSRTIRVSYEQYFGPGTRLTVT.

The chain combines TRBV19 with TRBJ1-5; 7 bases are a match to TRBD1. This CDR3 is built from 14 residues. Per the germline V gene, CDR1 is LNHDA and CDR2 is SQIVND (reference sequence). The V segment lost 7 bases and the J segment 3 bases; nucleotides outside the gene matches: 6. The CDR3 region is CASNLGQHNQPQHF. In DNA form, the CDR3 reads TGTGCCAGTAACCTGGGACAGCACAATCAGCCCCAGCATTTT.

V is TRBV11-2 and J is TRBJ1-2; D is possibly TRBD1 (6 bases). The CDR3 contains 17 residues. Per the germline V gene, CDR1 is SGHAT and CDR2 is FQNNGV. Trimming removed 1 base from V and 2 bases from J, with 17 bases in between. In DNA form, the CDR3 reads TGTGCCAGCAGCTTAGGATGGGGTGGGGGCAGGAACTATGGCTACACCTTC. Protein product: CASSLGWGGGRNYGYTF.

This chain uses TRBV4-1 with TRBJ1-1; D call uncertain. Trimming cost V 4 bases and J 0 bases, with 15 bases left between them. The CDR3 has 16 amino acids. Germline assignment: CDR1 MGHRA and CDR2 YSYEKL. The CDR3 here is CASSPSGPVLNTEAFF. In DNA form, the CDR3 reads TGCGCCAGCAGCCCTTCGGGCCCGGTATTGAACACTGAAGCTTTCTTT.

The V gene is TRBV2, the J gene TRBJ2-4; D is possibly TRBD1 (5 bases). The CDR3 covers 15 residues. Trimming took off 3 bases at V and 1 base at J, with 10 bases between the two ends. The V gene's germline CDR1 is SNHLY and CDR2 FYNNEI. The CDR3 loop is CASSDRVSAKNIQYF. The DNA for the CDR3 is TGTGCCAGCAGTGACAGGGTGTCGGCCAAAAACATTCAGTACTTC.

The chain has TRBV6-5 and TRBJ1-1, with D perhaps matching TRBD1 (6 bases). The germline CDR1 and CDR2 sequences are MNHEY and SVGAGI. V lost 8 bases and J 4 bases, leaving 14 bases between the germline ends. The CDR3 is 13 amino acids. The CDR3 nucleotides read TGTGCCAGCGGACAAACAGGGCTCACTGAAGCTTTCTTT. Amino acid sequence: CASGQTGLTEAFF.

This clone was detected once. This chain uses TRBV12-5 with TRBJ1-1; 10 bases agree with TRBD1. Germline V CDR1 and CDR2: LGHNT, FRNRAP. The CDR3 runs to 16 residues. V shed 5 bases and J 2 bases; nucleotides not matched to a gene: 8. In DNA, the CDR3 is TGTGCTAGTGGTCCGGGACAGGGGAAACTTAACACTGAAGCTTTCTTT. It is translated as CASGPGQGKLNTEAFF.

The CDR3 region has the DNA TGCAGCGTTGTAGGTAATTTCTACGAGCAGTACTTC. Translating it yields CSVVGNFYEQYF. The chain links TRBV29-1 to TRBJ2-7; no definite D call. The CDR3 spans 12 residues. V dropped 4 bases and J dropped 3 bases, with 10 bases sitting between them. Looked up from germline, CDR1 is SQVTM and CDR2 is ANQGSEA.

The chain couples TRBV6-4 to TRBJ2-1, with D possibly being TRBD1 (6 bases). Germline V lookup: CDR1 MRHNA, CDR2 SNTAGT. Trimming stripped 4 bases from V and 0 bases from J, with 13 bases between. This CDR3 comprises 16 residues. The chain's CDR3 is CASSAQGSGSYNEQFF. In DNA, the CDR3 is TGTGCCAGCAGTGCACAGGGATCAGGCTCCTACAATGAGCAGTTCTTC.

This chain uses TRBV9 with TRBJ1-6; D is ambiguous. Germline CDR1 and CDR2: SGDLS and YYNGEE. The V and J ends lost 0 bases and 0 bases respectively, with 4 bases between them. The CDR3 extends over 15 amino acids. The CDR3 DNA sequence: TGTGCCAGCAGCGTAGCTAGCTCCTATAATTCACCCCTCCACTTT. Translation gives CASSVASSYNSPLHF.

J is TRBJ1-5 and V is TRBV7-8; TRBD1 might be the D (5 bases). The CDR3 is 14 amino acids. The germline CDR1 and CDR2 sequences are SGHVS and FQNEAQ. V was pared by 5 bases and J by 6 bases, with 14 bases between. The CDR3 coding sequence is TGTGCCAGCAGCACTGACAGTTGGGGTCAGCCCCAGCATTTT. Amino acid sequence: CASSTDSWGQPQHF.

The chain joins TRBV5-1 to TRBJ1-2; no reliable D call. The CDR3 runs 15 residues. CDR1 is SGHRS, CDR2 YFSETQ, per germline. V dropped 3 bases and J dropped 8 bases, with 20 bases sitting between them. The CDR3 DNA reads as TGCGCCAGCAGCTCCCCTGGCGGTCCGGGTAGGGGCTACACCTTC. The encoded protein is CASSSPGGPGRGYTF.

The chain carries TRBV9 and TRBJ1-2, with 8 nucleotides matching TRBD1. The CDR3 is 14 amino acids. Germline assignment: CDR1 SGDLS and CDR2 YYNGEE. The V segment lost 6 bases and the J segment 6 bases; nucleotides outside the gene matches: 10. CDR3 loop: CASNEGQGRDGYTF. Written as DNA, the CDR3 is TGTGCCAGCAACGAAGGACAGGGACGAGATGGCTACACCTTC.

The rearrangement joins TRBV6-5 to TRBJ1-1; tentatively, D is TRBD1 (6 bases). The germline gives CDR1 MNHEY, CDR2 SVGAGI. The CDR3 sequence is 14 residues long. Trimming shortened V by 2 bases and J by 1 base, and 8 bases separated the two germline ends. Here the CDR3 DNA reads TGTGCCAGCAGTTACCGACAGGAGAACACTGAAGCTTTCTTT. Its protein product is CASSYRQENTEAFF.

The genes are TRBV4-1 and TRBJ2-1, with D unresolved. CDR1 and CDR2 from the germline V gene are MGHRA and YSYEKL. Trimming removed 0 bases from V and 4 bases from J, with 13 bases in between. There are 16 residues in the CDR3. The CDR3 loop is CASSQDMSGGYNEQFF. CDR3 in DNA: TGCGCCAGCAGCCAAGATATGTCCGGCGGATACAATGAGCAGTTCTTC.

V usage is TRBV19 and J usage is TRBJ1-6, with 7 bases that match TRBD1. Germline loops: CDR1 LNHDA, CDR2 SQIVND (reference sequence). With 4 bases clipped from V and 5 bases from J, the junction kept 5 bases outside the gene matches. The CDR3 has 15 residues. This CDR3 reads CASSTITGDNSPLHF. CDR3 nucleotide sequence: TGTGCCAGTAGTACCATAACAGGGGATAATTCACCCCTCCACTTT.

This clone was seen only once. The CDR3 here is CASSLEGWEQFF. CDR3 DNA sequence: TGTGCCAGCAGCCTAGAGGGTTGGGAGCAGTTCTTC. The chain recombines TRBV5-5 with TRBJ2-1; D possibly corresponds to TRBD2 (5 bases). Germline assignment: CDR1 SGHKS and CDR2 YYEKEE (reference sequence). The CDR3 is 12 amino acids. V gave up 4 bases and J gave up 10 bases, with 12 bases separating them.

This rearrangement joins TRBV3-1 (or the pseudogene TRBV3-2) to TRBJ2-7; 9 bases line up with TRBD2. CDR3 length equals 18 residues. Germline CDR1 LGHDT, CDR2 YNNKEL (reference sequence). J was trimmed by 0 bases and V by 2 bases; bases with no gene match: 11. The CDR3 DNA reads TGTGCCAGCAGCCAAACGATTACTAGCGGGCGCAGCTCCTACGAGCAGTACTTC. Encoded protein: CASSQTITSGRSSYEQYF.

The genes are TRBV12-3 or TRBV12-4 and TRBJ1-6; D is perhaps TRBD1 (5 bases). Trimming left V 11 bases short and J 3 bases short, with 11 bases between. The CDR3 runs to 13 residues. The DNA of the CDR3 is TGTGCCGGGGCAGACAGCTATAATTCACCCCTCCACTTT. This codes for CAGADSYNSPLHF.

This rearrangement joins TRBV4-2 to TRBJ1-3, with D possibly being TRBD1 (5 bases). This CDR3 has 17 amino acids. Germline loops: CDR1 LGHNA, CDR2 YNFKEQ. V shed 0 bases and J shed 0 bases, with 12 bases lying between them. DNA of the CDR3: TGTGCCAGCAGCCAAGAAGGGGCCCTCTTCTCTGGAAACACCATATATTTT. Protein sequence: CASSQEGALFSGNTIYF.

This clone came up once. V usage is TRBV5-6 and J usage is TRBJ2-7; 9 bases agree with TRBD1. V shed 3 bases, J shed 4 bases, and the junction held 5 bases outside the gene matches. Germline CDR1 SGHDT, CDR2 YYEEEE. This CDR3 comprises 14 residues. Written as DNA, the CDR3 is TGTGCCAGCAGCTCCCGGGACAGGGAATACGAGCAGTACTTC. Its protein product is CASSSRDREYEQYF.

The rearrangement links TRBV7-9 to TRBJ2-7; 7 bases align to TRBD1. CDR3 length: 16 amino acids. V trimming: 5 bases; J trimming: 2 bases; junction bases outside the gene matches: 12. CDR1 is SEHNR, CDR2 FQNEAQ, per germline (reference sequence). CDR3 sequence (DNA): TGTGCCAGCAGCCAACAGACAGGGATAAATCCCTACGAGCAGTACTTC. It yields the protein CASSQQTGINPYEQYF.